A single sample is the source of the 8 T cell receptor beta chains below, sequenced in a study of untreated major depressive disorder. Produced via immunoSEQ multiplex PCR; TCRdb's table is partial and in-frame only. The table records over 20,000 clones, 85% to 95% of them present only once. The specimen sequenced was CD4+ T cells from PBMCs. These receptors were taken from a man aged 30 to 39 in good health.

The CDR3 nucleotides read TGCGCCAGCAGCCGTCGGACAGGGGACGCTGAAGCTTTCTTT. Translated, it gives CASSRRTGDAEAFF. The chain links TRBV4-3 to TRBJ1-1; the match to TRBD1 covers 9 bases. The J segment lost 6 bases and the V segment lost 4 bases, leaving 6 bases of the junction unmatched. CDR3 size: 14 residues. Germline values: CDR1 LGHNA, CDR2 YSLEER.

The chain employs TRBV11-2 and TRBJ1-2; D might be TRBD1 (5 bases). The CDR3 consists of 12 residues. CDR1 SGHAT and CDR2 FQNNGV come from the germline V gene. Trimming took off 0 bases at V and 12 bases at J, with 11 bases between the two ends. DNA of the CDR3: TGTGCCAGCAGCTTAGAAGGGGCATCGGACACCTTC. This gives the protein CASSLEGASDTF.

For the CDR3, the DNA is TGTGCCACCGGGGCGCATTTGAACACTGAAGCTTTCTTT. Translating it yields CATGAHLNTEAFF. This sequence joins TRBV15 and TRBJ1-1, with D possibly TRBD1 on 5 matching bases. Germline V CDR1 and CDR2: LNHNV, YYDKDF (reference sequence). CDR3 length: 13 residues. Deletions cut 8 bases from V and 0 bases from J, with 10 bases between. The full variable domain, with the rest looked up from reference TRBV15 and TRBJ1-1, is DAMVIQNPRYQVTQFGKPVTLSCSQTLNHNVMYWYQQKSSQAPKLLFHYYDKDFNNEADTPDNFQSRRPNTSFCFLDIRSPGLGDTAMYLCATGAHLNTEAFFGQGTRLTVV.

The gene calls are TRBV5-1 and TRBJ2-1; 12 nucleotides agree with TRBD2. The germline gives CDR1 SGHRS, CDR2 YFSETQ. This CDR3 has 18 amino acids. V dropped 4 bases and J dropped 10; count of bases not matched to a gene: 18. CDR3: CASSPTGVRTSGTGEQFF. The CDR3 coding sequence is TGCGCCAGCAGCCCCACAGGGGTAAGGACTAGCGGGACAGGGGAGCAGTTCTTC.

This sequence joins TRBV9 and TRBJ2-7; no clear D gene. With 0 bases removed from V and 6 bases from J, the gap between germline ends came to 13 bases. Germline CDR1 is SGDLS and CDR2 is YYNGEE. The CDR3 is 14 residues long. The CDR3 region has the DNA TGTGCCAGCAGCGTAGACCCTAACCAGGCCGAGCAGTACTTC. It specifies CASSVDPNQAEQYF.

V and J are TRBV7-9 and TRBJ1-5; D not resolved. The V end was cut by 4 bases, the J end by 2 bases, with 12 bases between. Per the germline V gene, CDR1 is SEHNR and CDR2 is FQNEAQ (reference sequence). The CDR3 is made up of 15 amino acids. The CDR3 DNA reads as TGTGCCAGCAGCTCAACCCCCGGCGGCAATCAGCCCCAGCATTTT. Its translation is CASSSTPGGNQPQHF.

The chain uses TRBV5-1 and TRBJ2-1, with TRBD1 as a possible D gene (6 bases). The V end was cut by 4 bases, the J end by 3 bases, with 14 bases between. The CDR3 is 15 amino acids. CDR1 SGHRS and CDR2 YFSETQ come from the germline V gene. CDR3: CASSLQGPSYNEQFF. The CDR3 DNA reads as TGCGCCAGCAGCCTACAGGGCCCAAGCTACAATGAGCAGTTCTTC.

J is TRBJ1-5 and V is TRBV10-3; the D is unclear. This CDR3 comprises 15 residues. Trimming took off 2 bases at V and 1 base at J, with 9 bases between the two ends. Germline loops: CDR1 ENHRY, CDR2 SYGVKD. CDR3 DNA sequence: TGTGCCATCAGTGAGGCCCAGGAAAGCAATCAGCCCCAGCATTTT. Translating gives CAISEAQESNQPQHF.